The 27 T cell receptor beta chains below were found in one sample sequenced in a study of CD8 T cells in ankylosing spondylitis. Study-wide findings and caveats: Roughly eight highly homologous variants made up a TCR beta motif that seemed to typify ankylosing spondylitis blood.

TCRdb passed the 5' RACE reads through MiXCR, listing each CDR3 protein once. The table includes approximately 540,000 distinct CDR3 sequences, roughly 13% detected once. These receptors' targets are unknown. Input material: blood, either unsorted or a sorted T cell fraction (not recorded which). All receptors derive from a male donor with ankylosing spondylitis.

In its sample, this clonotype was seen many times. The chain links TRBV9 to TRBJ1-6; no clear D. The CDR3 is 15 amino acids. Germline V gives CDR1 SGDLS, CDR2 YYNGEE. The ends were cut back, 0 bases at V and 7 bases at J, with 11 bases in the middle. CDR3 sequence: CASSVEGGLNSPLHF. The CDR3 DNA reads as TGTGCCAGCAGCGTAGAAGGCGGATTAAATTCACCCCTCCACTTT.

The chain uses TRBV12-3 or TRBV12-4 and TRBJ1-1; D possibly corresponds to TRBD1 (5 bases). CDR3 length: 15 residues. V was trimmed by 2 bases and J by 5 bases, leaving 15 bases between them. This CDR3 reads CASSLSWTWGTEAFF. As DNA, the CDR3 is TGTGCCAGCAGTTTATCCTGGACGTGGGGGACTGAAGCTTTCTTT.

Here the CDR3 reads CSGKTGTLQETQYF. The CDR3 DNA is TGCAGTGGGAAGACAGGAACCCTCCAAGAGACCCAGTACTTC. The V and J genes are TRBV20-1 and TRBJ2-5; possible D gene TRBD1, 6 bases. V was pared by 7 bases and J by 1 base, with 16 bases between. This CDR3 is built from 14 residues. The germline gives CDR1 DFQATT, CDR2 SNEGSKA (reference sequence).

V gene TRBV20-1 combines with J gene TRBJ2-1; D may match TRBD1 or TRBD2 (5 bases each). The germline CDR1 and CDR2 sequences are DFQATT and SNEGSKA (reference sequence). The CDR3 totals 17 residues. V gave up 6 bases and J gave up 1 base, with 22 bases separating them. The CDR3 coding sequence is TGCAGTGCCATACCTTCTTCCGGGACGCGGTCCTACAATGAGCAGTTCTTC. Its translation: CSAIPSSGTRSYNEQFF.

In this sample, this clonotype turned up a few times. This chain joins TRBV29-1 and TRBJ1-4; tentative D call: TRBD1 (5 bases). Germline V gene lookup returns CDR1 SQVTM and CDR2 ANQGSEA. The CDR3 contains 13 residues. Trimming took 8 bases from V and 3 from J, leaving 13 bases between them. Written as DNA, the CDR3 is TGCAGCCACTCTGAGGGGTCTAATGAAAAACTGTTTTTT. This translates into CSHSEGSNEKLFF.

The V and J genes are TRBV5-1 and TRBJ2-2; D tentatively reads TRBD1 or TRBD2 (5 bases each). From germline, CDR1 is SGHRS and CDR2 YFSETQ. Trimming pared 0 bases from V and 6 bases from J, leaving 12 bases between. CDR3 size: 15 residues. This CDR3 is CASSLDPLGAGELFF. DNA for the CDR3: TGCGCCAGCAGCTTGGACCCCTTGGGGGCCGGGGAGCTGTTTTTT.

This rearrangement joins TRBV3-1 to TRBJ1-2; 11 bases are a match to TRBD1. The CDR3 contains 16 residues. Losses at the gene ends were 3 bases for V and 6 bases for J; bases not matched to a gene: 9. Germline lookup yields CDR1 LGHDT and CDR2 YNNKEL (reference sequence). CDR3 in amino acids: CASSHPGQGEYDGYTF. CDR3 in DNA: TGTGCCAGCAGCCACCCGGGACAGGGGGAGTATGATGGCTACACCTTC.

The V and J genes are TRBV7-2 and TRBJ2-7; TRBD2 aligns across 11 bases. V trimming: 1 base; J trimming: 9 bases; junction bases outside the gene matches: 5. There are 14 residues in the CDR3. Per germline, CDR1 SGHTA and CDR2 FQGNSA. CDR3 protein: CASSLGPLAGGQYV. The CDR3 DNA reads as TGTGCCAGCAGCTTAGGGCCTCTAGCGGGAGGGCAGTACGTC.

This clonotype came up many times. The chain combines TRBV5-1 with TRBJ1-1; tentatively, D is TRBD1 (6 bases). V was shortened by 6 bases and J by 1 base, with 16 bases between the two germline ends. This CDR3 comprises 15 residues. The germline V gene encodes CDR1 SGHRS and CDR2 YFSETQ. CDR3 coding DNA: TGCGCCAGCACTCAAGAGCTAGGGGGGAACACTGAAGCTTTCTTT. Protein: CASTQELGGNTEAFF.

This clonotype was detected ten times or more. V gene TRBV12-3 or TRBV12-4 combines with J gene TRBJ2-2; possible D gene TRBD1, 6 bases. The V gene lost 8 bases and the J gene lost 5 bases, with 18 bases spanning the gap. There are 15 residues in the CDR3. The CDR3 region is CASEQGPWGTGELFF. CDR3 sequence (DNA): TGTGCCAGCGAACAGGGCCCCTGGGGGACCGGGGAGCTGTTTTTT.

This clonotype was observed once. The genes are TRBV4-2 and TRBJ1-5; D might be TRBD1 (5 bases). Germline V gene lookup returns CDR1 LGHNA and CDR2 YNFKEQ. The CDR3 has 15 residues. Between the trimmed V and J ends, which lost 0 bases and 2 bases, there was a span of 8 bases. CDR3 in DNA: TGTGCCAGCAGCCAAGAGAGGGGTGGCAATCAGCCCCAGCATTTT. It translates to CASSQERGGNQPQHF.

V gene TRBV6-1 combines with J gene TRBJ1-6; no reliable D call. This CDR3 comprises 13 residues. Germline values: CDR1 MNHNS, CDR2 SASEGT. V shed 3 bases and J shed 7 bases, with 7 bases lying between them. The CDR3 sequence: CASSEDPNSPLHF. CDR3 bases: TGTGCCAGCAGTGAGGACCCGAATTCACCCCTCCACTTT.

V is TRBV15 and J is TRBJ2-3, with 10 nucleotides matching TRBD2. The CDR3 is made up of 17 amino acids. Germline CDR1 and CDR2: LNHNV and YYDKDF (reference sequence). V dropped 1 base and J dropped 2; count of bases not matched to a gene: 6. The CDR3 loop reads CATSRGFLAGVTDTQYF. The CDR3 DNA sequence: TGTGCCACCAGCAGAGGTTTTCTAGCGGGGGTCACAGATACGCAGTATTTT.

The rearrangement uses TRBV25-1 and TRBJ1-1; 8 nucleotides align to TRBD1. CDR1 and CDR2 from the germline V gene are MGHDK and SYGVNS. J was trimmed by 1 base and V by 4 bases; bases with no gene match: 2. CDR3 size: 14 residues. The CDR3 reads CASSGDRRNTEAFF. The CDR3 region has the DNA TGTGCCAGCAGTGGGGACAGGCGGAACACTGAAGCTTTCTTT.

This chain uses TRBV7-7 with TRBJ2-5; D is undetermined. This CDR3 has 13 residues. Germline V lookup: CDR1 SSHAT, CDR2 FNYEAQ (reference sequence). With 1 base removed from V and 2 bases from J, the gap between germline ends came to 5 bases. The CDR3: CASSLGHQETQYF. CDR3 in DNA: TGTGCCAGCAGCTTAGGCCATCAAGAGACCCAGTACTTC.

The chain has TRBV18 and TRBJ2-2; 9 positions match TRBD1. The CDR3 contains 16 residues. With 5 bases clipped from V and 7 bases from J, the junction kept 11 bases outside the gene matches. CDR1 KGHSH and CDR2 LQKENI come from the germline V gene. The CDR3: CASSSTGTGFLGELFF. The CDR3 DNA reads as TGTGCCAGCTCATCCACCGGGACAGGGTTCCTCGGGGAGCTGTTTTTT.

The chain employs TRBV6-1 and TRBJ2-2, with D possibly matching TRBD1 (6 bases). Trimming removed 5 bases from V and 0 bases from J, with 13 bases in between. This CDR3 has 16 amino acids. The germline V gene has CDR1 MNHNS and CDR2 SASEGT. CDR3 bases: TGTGCCAGCAGTCATGGACAGTCTTCGAACACCGGGGAGCTGTTTTTT. Translated, it gives CASSHGQSSNTGELFF.

This chain joins TRBV4-1 and TRBJ1-2; D not certain. Germline-derived CDR1 and CDR2 are MGHRA and YSYEKL. The V end lost 0 bases, the J end lost 2 bases, and 19 bases lay between the germline ends. The CDR3 has 18 residues. The DNA of the CDR3 is TGCGCCAGCAGCCAAGATAGTCGGGTTGGGATCCAAAACTATGGCTACACCTTC. Its protein product is CASSQDSRVGIQNYGYTF.

The chain recombines TRBV20-1 with TRBJ2-3, with TRBD2 matching 10 bases. Looked up from germline, CDR1 is DFQATT and CDR2 is SNEGSKA (reference sequence). The CDR3 is 15 residues long. The ends lost 5 bases at V and 2 bases at J; junction bases unmatched: 7. Here the CDR3 reads CSARSLAGNTDTQYF. The CDR3 DNA follows: TGCAGTGCTCGTTCACTAGCGGGGAACACAGATACGCAGTATTTT.

This clonotype occurred a few times. The genes are TRBV24-1 and TRBJ2-2, with no clear D. The germline V gene has CDR1 KGHDR and CDR2 SFDVKD. This CDR3 has 15 amino acids. V shed 6 bases and J shed 4 bases, with 14 bases lying between them. The CDR3 DNA reads as TGTGCCACCAGTACCAGGCCCTCGGGCACCGGGGAGCTGTTTTTT. It encodes CATSTRPSGTGELFF.

The rearrangement links TRBV15 to TRBJ1-1, with 7 bases lining up with TRBD1. V gave up 3 bases and J gave up 5 bases; unmatched junction bases: 9. There are 15 residues in the CDR3. The germline CDR1 and CDR2 sequences are LNHNV and YYDKDF (reference sequence). In DNA, the CDR3 is TGTGCCACCAGCAGTTATCCACAGGGGCGGACTGAAGCTTTCTTT. It is translated as CATSSYPQGRTEAFF.

In its sample, this clonotype was seen a few times. The chain has TRBV15 and TRBJ2-5; D gene unclear. The V and J ends lost 4 bases and 0 bases respectively, with 6 bases between them. Looked up from germline, CDR1 is LNHNV and CDR2 is YYDKDF (reference sequence). The CDR3 covers 13 residues. The CDR3 nucleotides read TGTGCCACCAGCACCGGATACCAAGAGACCCAGTACTTC. Amino acids: CATSTGYQETQYF.

This clonotype was seen ten or more times. The rearrangement links TRBV20-1 to TRBJ2-5, with 7 positions matching TRBD1. The J segment lost 2 bases and the V segment lost 5 bases, leaving 8 bases of the junction unmatched. There are 14 residues in the CDR3. Looked up from germline, CDR1 is DFQATT and CDR2 is SNEGSKA (reference sequence). CDR3 coding DNA: TGCAGTGCTCGGGACAGAAAAATTCAAGAGACCCAGTACTTC. Its protein is CSARDRKIQETQYF.

This clonotype was seen only a few times. The rearrangement joins TRBV7-8 to TRBJ2-2, with 9 bases that match TRBD1. The germline CDR1 and CDR2 sequences are SGHVS and FQNEAQ. With V trimmed by 5 bases and J by 5 bases, 6 bases remained unmatched. The CDR3 consists of 15 residues. CDR3 DNA: TGTGCCAGCAGCCGGGACAGGGTGGCGACCGGGGAGCTGTTTTTT. This encodes CASSRDRVATGELFF. The full variable domain, with the rest looked up from reference TRBV7-8 and TRBJ2-2, is GAGVSQSPRYKVAKRGQDVALRCDPISGHVSLFWYQQALGQGPEFLTYFQNEAQLDKSGLPSDRFFAERPEGSVSTLKIQRTQQEDSAVYLCASSRDRVATGELFFGEGSRLTVL.

V usage is TRBV20-1 and J usage is TRBJ2-3; D gene uncertain. V lost 6 bases and J lost 1, with 8 bases in between. This CDR3 comprises 12 residues. CDR1 and CDR2 from the germline V gene are DFQATT and SNEGSKA (reference sequence). CDR3 in DNA: TGCAGTGCCGGACCGGGCACAGATACGCAGTATTTT. It yields the protein CSAGPGTDTQYF.

The rearrangement joins TRBV20-1 to TRBJ2-1; TRBD1 agrees at 8 bases. The V gene end was trimmed by 3 bases and the J gene end by 5 bases; junction bases not matched to a gene: 6. Germline CDR1 is DFQATT and CDR2 is SNEGSKA (reference sequence). The CDR3 length is 14 residues. The DNA for the CDR3 is TGCAGTGCTAGCGGCAGGGGGCGGAACAATGAGCAGTTCTTC. Protein product: CSASGRGRNNEQFF.

The rearrangement uses TRBV19 and TRBJ1-1; TRBD1 aligns across 8 bases. Trimming cost V 4 bases and J 3 bases; bases outside gene matches: 4. CDR1 is LNHDA and CDR2 is SQIVND in the germline V gene (reference sequence). The CDR3 length is 14 residues. CDR3 amino acids: CASSKTGVDTEAFF. As DNA, the CDR3 is TGTGCCAGTAGTAAGACAGGGGTGGACACTGAAGCTTTCTTT.